This section outlines one TCR beta chain sequence together with its context. The antigen this receptor binds is unknown. Base qualities are not at hand, and no much larger clone is one base apart. From a lookup of the germline V gene, CDR1 and CDR2 are SQVTM and ANQGSEA. The CDR3 runs 11 amino acids, cysteine and phenylalanine included. CDR3 DNA only is kept here, 33 bases in frame from base 1. The V and J ends are trimmed by 4 bases and 1 base, leaving 4 bases between them. The sample belongs to a study of early T cells in non-severe SARS-CoV-2 infection (dated by TCRdb to the early 2020s). As for the study more broadly: Because TCR sequencing relied on bulk RNA taken from unsorted whole blood, pairing of alpha and beta chains was not possible. Study-wide conclusions, independent of this receptor: VDJdb matching was skewed toward anti-spike CD8 responses and likely underestimated virus-specific expansions by missing private and CD4 specificities.

Library construction relied on 5' RACE. Instrument used: NextSeq 500. In the TCR library protocol, unique molecular identifiers were attached to individual cDNA molecules to correct for PCR bias and sequencing error. Both TCR alpha and beta chains were sequenced, and tight co-correlation was observed between alpha and beta sequence abundances in each sample. The authors' pipeline ran thus. Decombinator V4 was used to perform V gene, J gene and CDR3 annotation of TCR sequences. TCRs were defined as expanded if a significant change between any two time points was detected under a Poisson model with p below 0.0001. TCR abundances were normalised to the total number of TCRs sequenced in each sample and reported as counts per million. TRAV1-2 paired with TRAJ12, TRAJ20 or TRAJ33 defined MAIT TCRs, while TRAV10 paired with TRAJ18 defined iNKT TCRs. VDJdb, accessed on 1 November 2021, was searched for TCRs annotated for CMV, EBV and SARS-CoV-2, and TCRs annotated for more than one antigen were excluded. Using fastp trimming at Q25 and MiXCR clonotype assembly, TCRdb reanalyzed the public sequencing data and kept in-frame beta chains. Each CDR3 protein gets just one entry, which takes the most common genes and DNA from the rows behind it. TCRdb's processing, not the study's, gives the V and J calls here. In all, the sample holds tens of thousands of distinct CDR3 sequences, and approximately 6% of those were seen once. Of the sample, 7.8% is held by the ten largest clones.

This was a case-control study nested in a cohort of healthcare workers in London, UK, who had nasopharyngeal swab PCR tests and blood samples taken every week. Healthcare workers were enrolled in the week of the UK lockdown, from 23 to 31 March 2020, and were followed every week for up to roughly 16 weeks. The receptor was isolated from an adult who was a healthcare worker with PCR-confirmed SARS-CoV-2 infection or an uninfected control (not recorded which). The chain was built from TRBV29-1 and TRBJ1-1; the D gene remains uncertain. Sequencing was done on a sample of whole blood. The CDR3 has the sequence CSVGANTEAFF. The DNA sequence is given as TGCAGCGTTGGGGCGAACACTGAAGCTTTCTTT.